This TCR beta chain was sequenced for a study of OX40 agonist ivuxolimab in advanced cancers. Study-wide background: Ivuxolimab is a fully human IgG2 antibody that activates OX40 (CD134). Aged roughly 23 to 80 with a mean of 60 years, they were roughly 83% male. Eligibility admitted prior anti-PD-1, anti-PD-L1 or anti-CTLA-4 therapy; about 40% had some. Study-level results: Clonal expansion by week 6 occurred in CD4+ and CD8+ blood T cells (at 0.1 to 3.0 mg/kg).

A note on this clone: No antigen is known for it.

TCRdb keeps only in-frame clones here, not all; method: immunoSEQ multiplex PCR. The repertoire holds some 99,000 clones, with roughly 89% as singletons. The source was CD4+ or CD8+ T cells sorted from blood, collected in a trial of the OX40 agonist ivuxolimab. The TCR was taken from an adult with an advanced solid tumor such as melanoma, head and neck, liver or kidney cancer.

CDR3 amino acids: CASSPQGGVISGNTIYF. CDR3 coding DNA: TGTGCCAGCTCACCACAGGGAGGGGTCATCTCTGGAAACACCATATATTTT. The V gene is TRBV18, the J gene TRBJ1-3, with D possibly TRBD1 on 5 matching bases. Germline CDR1 and CDR2: KGHSH and LQKENI. This CDR3 has 17 amino acids. Trimming shortened V by 1 base and J by 0 bases, and 13 bases separated the two germline ends.